One TCR beta chain is described in this entry. This clonotype has only one observation. Its recognized antigen is unknown. No clone much larger than this one lies a single base away; base qualities are absent. Resting on one read, the evidence is weak. The sample's treatment or condition, from its label and the paper: roughly 10-day PBMC culture with coronavirus spike peptide pools or control peptides (ViraFEST assay). The ViraFEST assay was used in the study, in which antigen-specific T cells were expanded with peptide pools and expanded clonotypes were subsequently identified by TCR sequencing. The convalescent patients' positive SARS-CoV-2 PCR tests were from March to December 2020, which was before the Alpha, Beta and Delta variants emerged in the United States. About 1.8 million PBMCs per well were cultured in IMDM with approximately 5% human AB serum and approximately 10 IU/ml IL-2, plus 10 ug/ml peptide pools. On days 3 and 7, half of the culture medium was replaced with fresh IL-2-containing medium. Once the cells had been in culture for ten to eleven days, the EasySep CD4+ T cell isolation kit was used to isolate CD4+ T cells by negative selection. Ficoll-Paque Plus gradient centrifugation was used to isolate PBMCs from whole blood, and the isolated PBMCs were then either used fresh or cryopreserved at -140C. Each culture condition was generally run in triplicate wells.

CDR1 and CDR2, looked up from the germline V gene, are ENHRY and SYGVKD. The CDR3 runs 12 residues from the cysteine to the phenylalanine. Only CDR3 DNA remains: 36 bases, in frame from the first base. V is reduced by 2 bases and J by 7 bases, leaving a spacing of 3 bases between them. The library relied on PCR. DNA from cultured CD4+ T cells was subjected to TCR sequencing with the Oncomine TCR Beta short-read assay at the Johns Hopkins FTIC core. Genomic DNA was extracted from the cultured CD4+ T cells with the QIAamp micro DNA kit. The Oncomine TCR Beta libraries from cultured CD4+ T cells were pooled using unique dual indexes and then sequenced on an Illumina iSeq 100. As for the original processing: Non-productive sequences were removed, and CDR3s not starting with C, not ending with F or W, or shorter than 7 amino acids were discarded. The MANAFEST web application identified antigen-specific clonotypes by comparing peptide-stimulated wells against reference wells and other culture wells. An FDR below 0.05, an odds ratio above 5, and a productive frequency above 0.1% in at least two of three replicate wells were required for clones to be considered positive. A clonotype counted as cross-reactive if it showed significant expansion both in the SARS-CoV-2 spike wells and in at least one common cold coronavirus spike condition. CDR3 homology was assessed with Levenshtein distances (stringdist) and unrooted phylogenetic trees (ape) in R version 3.6.1. Using fastp trimming at Q25 and MiXCR clonotype assembly, TCRdb reanalyzed the public sequencing data and kept in-frame beta chains. Every entry covers one CDR3 protein and lists the most common genes and DNA from its rows. The V and J calls here are based on TCRdb, not the publication. Within this sample are 13,000 or so distinct CDR3 sequences, with about 76% of them counted one time only. Less than 40% of the sample rests with the top ten.

The entry originates in a study of vaccination and CD4 T cells after COVID-19 (dated by TCRdb to between 2020 and 2023). Looking at the study overall: Convalescent patients had a positive SARS-CoV-2 result on nasal swab PCR, and of these patients, several had mild disease and one had severe disease. Six males and four females were included in the convalescent cohort, with two Hispanic individuals, seven Caucasians, two Asians and one multiracial person represented. Participants got two doses of the Pfizer-BioNTech BNT162b2 vaccine (n=8) or two doses of the Moderna mRNA-1273 vaccine (n=2). Post-COVID blood samples were collected from convalescent patients a median of around 100 days after diagnosis, with a range of roughly 30 to 170 days. Post-vaccine blood samples were obtained a median of about 70 days after the second vaccine dose, with a range of about 12 to 241 days. Culture stimuli were overlapping spike peptide pools from SARS-CoV-2 and from the common cold coronaviruses HCoV-NL63, HCoV-OC43 and HCoV-229E. As controls, cultures received a CEFX viral epitope pool (the positive control), an HIV-1 Nef peptide pool (the negative control), or no peptide at all. In approximately ten COVID-19 convalescent patients and 4 infection-naive healthy vaccine recipients, the spike-specific CD4+ TCR repertoire before mRNA vaccination was compared with the repertoire after mRNA vaccination. What the study reported, not specific to this receptor: The number of convalescent patients in the study was relatively small, and the study did not examine early timepoints following natural infection. Of the vaccine-specific clones found in convalescent patients, nearly all (304 of 307) were mono-reactive for SARS-CoV-2 spike instead of being cross-reactive with common cold coronaviruses. An increase in the median number of SARS-CoV-2-reactive clonotypes from 21 after infection to a few dozen after vaccination was observed, but the change was not found to be significant. Among the post-vaccine SARS-CoV-2-reactive clones in convalescent patients, a median about 87% showed up only after vaccination, which suggests vaccine-specific priming.

In this chain, TRBV10-3 is recombined with TRBJ1-6, with the identity of the D gene unclear. This TCR was recovered from a human donor who had recovered from COVID-19. The specimen sequenced was CD4+ T cells from blood, cultured in vitro. In nucleotides, the sequence is TGTGCCATCAGTGAGGCAAATTCACCCCTCCACTTT. Its translation is CAISEANSPLHF.